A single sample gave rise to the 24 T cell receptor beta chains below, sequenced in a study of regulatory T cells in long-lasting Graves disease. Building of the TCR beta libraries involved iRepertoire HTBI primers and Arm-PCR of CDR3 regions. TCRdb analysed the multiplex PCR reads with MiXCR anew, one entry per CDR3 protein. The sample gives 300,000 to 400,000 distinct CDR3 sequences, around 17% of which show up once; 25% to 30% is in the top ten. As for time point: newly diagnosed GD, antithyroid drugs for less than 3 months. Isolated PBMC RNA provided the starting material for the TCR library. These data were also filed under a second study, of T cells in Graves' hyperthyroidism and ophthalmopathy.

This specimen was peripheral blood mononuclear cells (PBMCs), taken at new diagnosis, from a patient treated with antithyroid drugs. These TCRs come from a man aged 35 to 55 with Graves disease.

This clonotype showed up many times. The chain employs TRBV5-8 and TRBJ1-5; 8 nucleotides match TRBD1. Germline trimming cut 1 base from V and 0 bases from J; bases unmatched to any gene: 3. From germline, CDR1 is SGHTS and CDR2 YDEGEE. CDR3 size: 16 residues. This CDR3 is CASSLQGANSNQPQHF. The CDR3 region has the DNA TGTGCCAGCAGCTTGCAGGGGGCCAATAGCAATCAGCCCCAGCATTTT.

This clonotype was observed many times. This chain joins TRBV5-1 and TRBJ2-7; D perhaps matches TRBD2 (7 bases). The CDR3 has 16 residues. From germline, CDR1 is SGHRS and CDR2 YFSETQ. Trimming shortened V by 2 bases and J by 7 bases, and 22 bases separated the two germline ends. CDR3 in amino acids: CASSFMGLTGSGEQYF. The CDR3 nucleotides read TGCGCCAGCAGCTTCATGGGACTAACAGGGTCGGGGGAGCAGTACTTC.

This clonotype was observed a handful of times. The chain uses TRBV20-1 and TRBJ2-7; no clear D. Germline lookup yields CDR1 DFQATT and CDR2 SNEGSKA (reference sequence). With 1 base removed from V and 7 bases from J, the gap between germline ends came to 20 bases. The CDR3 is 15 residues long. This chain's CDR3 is CSARVTTTIAWEQYF. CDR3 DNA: TGCAGTGCTAGAGTAACTACCACTATAGCCTGGGAGCAGTACTTC.

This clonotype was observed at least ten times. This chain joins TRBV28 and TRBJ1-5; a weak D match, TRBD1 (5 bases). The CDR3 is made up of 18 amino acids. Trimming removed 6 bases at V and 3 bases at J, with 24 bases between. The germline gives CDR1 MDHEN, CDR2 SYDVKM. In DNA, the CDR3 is TGTGCCAGCAGCCAGAAACGGGACCCCTTTTTCGACAATCAGCCCCAGCATTTT. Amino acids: CASSQKRDPFFDNQPQHF.

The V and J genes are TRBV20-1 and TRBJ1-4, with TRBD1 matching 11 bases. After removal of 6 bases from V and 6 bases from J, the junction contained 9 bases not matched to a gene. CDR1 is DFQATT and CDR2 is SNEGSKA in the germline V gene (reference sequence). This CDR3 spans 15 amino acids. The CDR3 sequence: CSAPGTGGIHEKLFF. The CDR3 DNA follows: TGCAGTGCGCCCGGGACAGGGGGGATTCATGAAAAACTGTTTTTT.

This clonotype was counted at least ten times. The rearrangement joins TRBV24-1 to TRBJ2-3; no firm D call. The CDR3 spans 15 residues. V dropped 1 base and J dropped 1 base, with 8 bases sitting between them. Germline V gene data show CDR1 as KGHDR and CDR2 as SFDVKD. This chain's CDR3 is CATSDFQHRTDTQYF. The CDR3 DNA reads TGTGCCACCAGTGATTTTCAACATCGCACAGATACGCAGTATTTT.

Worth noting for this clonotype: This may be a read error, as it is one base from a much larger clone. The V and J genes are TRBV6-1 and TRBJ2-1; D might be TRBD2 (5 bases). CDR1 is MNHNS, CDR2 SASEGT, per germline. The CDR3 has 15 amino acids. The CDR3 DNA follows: TGTGCCAGCAGTGACTTCGGGGTATCCTGCAATGAGCAGTTCTTC. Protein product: CASSDFGVSCNEQFF.

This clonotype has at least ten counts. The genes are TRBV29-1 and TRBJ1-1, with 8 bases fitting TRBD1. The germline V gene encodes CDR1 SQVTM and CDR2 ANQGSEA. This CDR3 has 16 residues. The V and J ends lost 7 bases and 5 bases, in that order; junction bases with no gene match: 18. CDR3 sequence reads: CSGEGVPGGKRTEAFF. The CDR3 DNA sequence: TGCAGCGGCGAAGGCGTCCCAGGGGGCAAACGGACTGAAGCTTTCTTT.

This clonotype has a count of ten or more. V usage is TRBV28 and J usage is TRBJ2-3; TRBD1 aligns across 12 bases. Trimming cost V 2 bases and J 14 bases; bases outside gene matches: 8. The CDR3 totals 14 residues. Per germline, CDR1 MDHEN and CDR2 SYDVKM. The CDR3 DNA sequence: TGTGCCAGCAGTTTACTGCCGGGACAGGGGGCGGGGTATTTT. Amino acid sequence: CASSLLPGQGAGYF.

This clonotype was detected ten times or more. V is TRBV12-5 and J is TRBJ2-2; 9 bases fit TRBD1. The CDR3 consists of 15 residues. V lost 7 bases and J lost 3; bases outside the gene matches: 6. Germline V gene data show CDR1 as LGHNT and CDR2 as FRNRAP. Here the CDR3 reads CASDSQGAHTGELFF. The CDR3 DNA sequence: TGTGCTAGTGACTCACAGGGGGCCCACACCGGGGAGCTGTTTTTT.

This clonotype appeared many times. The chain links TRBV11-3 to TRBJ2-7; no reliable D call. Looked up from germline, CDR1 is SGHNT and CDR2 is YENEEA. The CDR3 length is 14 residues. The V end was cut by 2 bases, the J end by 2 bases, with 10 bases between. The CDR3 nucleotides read TGTGCCAGCAGCTTACCAAACGAGCCCTACGAGCAGTACTTC. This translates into CASSLPNEPYEQYF. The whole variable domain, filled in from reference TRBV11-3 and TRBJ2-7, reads EAGVVQSPRYKIIEKKQPVAFWCNPISGHNTLYWYLQNLGQGPELLIRYENEEAVDDSQLPKDRFSAERLKGVDSTLKIQPAELGDSAVYLCASSLPNEPYEQYFGPGTRLTVT.

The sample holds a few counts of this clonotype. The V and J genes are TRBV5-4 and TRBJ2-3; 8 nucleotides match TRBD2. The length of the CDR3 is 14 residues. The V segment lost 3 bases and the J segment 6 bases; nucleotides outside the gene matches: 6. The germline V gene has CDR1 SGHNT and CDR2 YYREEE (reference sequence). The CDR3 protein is CASSSGGEGDTQYF. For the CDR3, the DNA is TGTGCCAGCAGCTCGGGGGGGGAGGGGGATACGCAGTATTTT.

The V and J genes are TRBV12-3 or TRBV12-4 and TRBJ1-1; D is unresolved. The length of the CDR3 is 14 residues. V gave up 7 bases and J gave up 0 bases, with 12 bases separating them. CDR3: CASKIQVVNTEAFF. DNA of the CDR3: TGTGCCAGCAAGATTCAGGTTGTGAACACTGAAGCTTTCTTT.

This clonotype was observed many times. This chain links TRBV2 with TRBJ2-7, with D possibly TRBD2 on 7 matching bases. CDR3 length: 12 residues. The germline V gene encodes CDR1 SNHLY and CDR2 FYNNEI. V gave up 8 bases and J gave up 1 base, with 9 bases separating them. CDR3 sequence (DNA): TGTGCCAGCGGGGGGGCATCCTACGAGCAGTACTTC. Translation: CASGGASYEQYF.

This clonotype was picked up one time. The CDR3 loop reads CASRGGDAATGELFF. CDR3 in DNA: TGTGCCAGCAGGGGGGGGGACGCGGCCACCGGGGAGCTGTTTTTT. The J gene is TRBJ2-2, the V gene TRBV2; 7 bases match TRBD2. CDR1 and CDR2 (germline): SNHLY, FYNNEI. V dropped 6 bases and J dropped 4; count of bases not matched to a gene: 8. This CDR3 has 15 residues.

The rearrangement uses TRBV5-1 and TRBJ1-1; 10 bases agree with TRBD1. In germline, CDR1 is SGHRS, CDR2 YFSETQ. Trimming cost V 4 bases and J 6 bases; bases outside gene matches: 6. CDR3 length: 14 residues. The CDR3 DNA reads TGCGCCAGCAGCCTGACAGGGGGCCTCGCTGAAGCTTTCTTT. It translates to CASSLTGGLAEAFF.

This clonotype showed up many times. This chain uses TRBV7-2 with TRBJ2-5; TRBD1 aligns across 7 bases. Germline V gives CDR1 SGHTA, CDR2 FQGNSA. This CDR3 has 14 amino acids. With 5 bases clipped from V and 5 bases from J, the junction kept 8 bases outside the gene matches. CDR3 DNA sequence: TGTGCCAGCAGCCCTGACAGGGTAGGGGAGACCCAGTACTTC. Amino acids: CASSPDRVGETQYF.

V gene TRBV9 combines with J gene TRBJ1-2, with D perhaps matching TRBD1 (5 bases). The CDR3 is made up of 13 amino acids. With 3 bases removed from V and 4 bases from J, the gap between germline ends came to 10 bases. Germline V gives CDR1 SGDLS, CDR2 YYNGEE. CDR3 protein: CASSGRQSYGYTF. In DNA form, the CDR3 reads TGTGCCAGCAGCGGAAGACAGAGCTATGGCTACACCTTC.

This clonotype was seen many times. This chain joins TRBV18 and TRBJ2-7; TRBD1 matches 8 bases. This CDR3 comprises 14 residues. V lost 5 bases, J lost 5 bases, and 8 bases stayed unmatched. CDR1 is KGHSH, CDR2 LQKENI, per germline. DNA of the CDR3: TGTGCCAGCTCAGAAGCGACAGGGGTCCACGAGCAGTACTTC. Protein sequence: CASSEATGVHEQYF.

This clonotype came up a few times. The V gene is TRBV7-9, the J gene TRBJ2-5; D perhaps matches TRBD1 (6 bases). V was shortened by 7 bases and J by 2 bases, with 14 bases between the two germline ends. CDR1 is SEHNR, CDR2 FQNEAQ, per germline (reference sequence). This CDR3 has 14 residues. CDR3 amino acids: CASTQGHLQETQYF. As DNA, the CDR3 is TGTGCCAGCACCCAGGGACACCTACAAGAGACCCAGTACTTC. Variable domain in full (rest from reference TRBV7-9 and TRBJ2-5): DTGVSQNPRHKITKRGQNVTFRCDPISEHNRLYWYRQTLGQGPEFLTYFQNEAQLEKSRLLSDRFSAERPKGSFSTLEIQRTEQGDSAMYLCASTQGHLQETQYFGPGTRLLVL.

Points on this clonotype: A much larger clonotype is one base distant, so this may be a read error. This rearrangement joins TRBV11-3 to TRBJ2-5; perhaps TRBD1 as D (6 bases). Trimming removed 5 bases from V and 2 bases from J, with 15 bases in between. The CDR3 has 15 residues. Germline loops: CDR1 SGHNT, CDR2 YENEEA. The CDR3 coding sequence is TGTGCCAGCAGCCCAGGGGCGCGTACTCAAGAGACCCAGTACTTC. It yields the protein CASSPGARTQETQYF.

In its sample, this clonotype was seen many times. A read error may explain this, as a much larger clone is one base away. The CDR3 DNA is TGTGTCAGCAGTACCCACGTGGGCCAGAGCTCCTACGAGCAGTACTTC. Its protein product is CVSSTHVGQSSYEQYF. The chain carries TRBV6-2 or TRBV6-3 and TRBJ2-7, with D unresolved. The CDR3 spans 16 residues. Germline-derived CDR1 and CDR2 are MNHEY and SVGEGT.

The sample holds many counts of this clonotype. CDR3 DNA sequence: TGTGCCAGCAGCCACCCTCAGGGCTCTGGAAACACCATATATTTT. It codes for CASSHPQGSGNTIYF. This chain links TRBV3-1 with TRBJ1-3; weak D call: TRBD1 (5 bases). There are 15 residues in the CDR3. Trimming took off 3 bases at V and 0 bases at J, with 9 bases between the two ends. Germline assignment: CDR1 LGHDT and CDR2 YNNKEL (reference sequence).

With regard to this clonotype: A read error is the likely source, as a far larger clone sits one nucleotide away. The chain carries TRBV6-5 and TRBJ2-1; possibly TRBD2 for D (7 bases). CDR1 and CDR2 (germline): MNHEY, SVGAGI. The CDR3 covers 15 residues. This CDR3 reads CASSDSTSRGNEQFF. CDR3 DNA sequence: TGTGCCAGCAGTGACTCGACTAGCAGGGGCAATGAGCAGTTCTTC.